The rows below give T cell receptor beta chains drawn from one sample of a study of T cell repertoires in cytomegalovirus infection. One entry per CDR3 protein results from TCRdb running MiXCR on the reads. The table records roughly 180,000 distinct CDR3 sequences, 28% of them present only once. The specimen sequenced was PBMCs. The source of these receptors is a human donor in good health (CMV status not recorded). Some clones in this sample may be carry-over from other donors' samples. The CDR3 runs from the conserved cysteine through the conserved F or W. A D gene is named only where the DNA matches it firmly. Not every row has a clone size; where given, it reads once, few, many or a size class.

CDR3 length: 13; clone size: many; J gene: TRBJ1-5; D gene: -; V gene: TRBV28; CDR3 DNA: TGTGCCAGCATGGAACCTTCCAATCAGCCCCAGCATTTT; CDR3 protein: CASMEPSNQPQHF
CDR3 length: 17; clone size: -; J gene: TRBJ2-7; D gene: TRBD1; V gene: TRBV13; CDR3 DNA: TGTGCCAGCAGCTCGAGGGAGGGGACAGGGAGTTCCTACGAGCAGTACTTC; CDR3 protein: CASSSREGTGSSYEQYF
CDR3 length: 15; clone size: few; J gene: TRBJ1-2; D gene: TRBD1; V gene: TRBV2; CDR3 DNA: TGTGCCAGCAGCTCTAGGGACAGAGGAGGCTATGGCTACACCTTC; CDR3 protein: CASSSRDRGGYGYTF
CDR3 length: 15; clone size: -; J gene: TRBJ2-1; D gene: TRBD2; V gene: TRBV6-6; CDR3 DNA: TGTGCCAGCAGAACCGGGACTAGCGGGTTTGGAGAGCAGTTCTTC; CDR3 protein: CASRTGTSGFGEQFF
CDR3 length: 15; clone size: -; J gene: TRBJ1-1; D gene: TRBD1; V gene: TRBV6-1; CDR3 DNA: TGTGCCGGACCCCCGCCGGACAGGGCGAACACTGAAGCTTTCTTT; CDR3 protein: CAGPPPDRANTEAFF
CDR3 length: 12; clone size: -; J gene: TRBJ2-5; D gene: -; V gene: TRBV20-1; CDR3 DNA: TGCAGTGCTAGAGCGGGGGGCGAGGCCCAGTACTTC; CDR3 protein: CSARAGGEAQYF
CDR3 length: 15; clone size: once; J gene: TRBJ2-6; D gene: -; V gene: TRBV7-4; CDR3 DNA: TGTGCCAGCAGCTCTATAAACTCTGGGGCCAACGTCCTGACTTTC; CDR3 protein: CASSSINSGANVLTF
CDR3 length: 13; clone size: few; J gene: TRBJ2-5; D gene: TRBD2; V gene: TRBV20-1; CDR3 DNA: TGCAGTGCTGGGACTAGCGGGCGGGAGACCCAGTACTTC; CDR3 protein: CSAGTSGRETQYF
CDR3 length: 16; clone size: many; J gene: TRBJ1-3; D gene: TRBD1; V gene: TRBV7-2; CDR3 DNA: TGTGCCAGCAGCTTACCGGGACAGGGGCCCTCGGGCACCATATATTTT; CDR3 protein: CASSLPGQGPSGTIYF
CDR3 length: 13; clone size: -; J gene: TRBJ2-7; D gene: -; V gene: TRBV10-3; CDR3 DNA: TGTGCCATCAGTGGGACTACTTCCTACGAGCAGTACTTC; CDR3 protein: CAISGTTSYEQYF
CDR3 length: 14; clone size: -; J gene: TRBJ2-7; D gene: TRBD2; V gene: TRBV12-3/TRBV12-4; CDR3 DNA: TGTGCCAGCAGTTCACTAGCGGGGTCCCACGAGCAGTACTTC; CDR3 protein: CASSSLAGSHEQYF
CDR3 length: 13; clone size: few; J gene: TRBJ2-4; D gene: -; V gene: TRBV12-3/TRBV12-4; CDR3 DNA: TGTGCCAGCAGTTGGGGGCCGGCAGCTCAACAGGACTTC; CDR3 protein: CASSWGPAAQQDF
CDR3 length: 15; clone size: many; J gene: TRBJ2-6; D gene: -; V gene: TRBV9; CDR3 DNA: TGTGCCAGCAGCCCAAGAGGCTCTGGGGCCAACGTCCTGACTTTC; CDR3 protein: CASSPRGSGANVLTF
CDR3 length: 12; clone size: -; J gene: TRBJ1-4; D gene: -; V gene: TRBV5-1; CDR3 DNA: TGCGCCAGCAGCTTGATCGGTGAAAAACTGTTTTTT; CDR3 protein: CASSLIGEKLFF
CDR3 length: 14; clone size: many; J gene: TRBJ1-6; D gene: -; V gene: TRBV7-2; CDR3 DNA: TGTGCCAGCAGCTTAGAGGCAGAGCATTCACCCCTCCACTTT; CDR3 protein: CASSLEAEHSPLHF
CDR3 length: 13; clone size: once; J gene: TRBJ2-2; D gene: -; V gene: TRBV5-1; CDR3 DNA: TGCGCCAGCGGGTCGGGGGCCACCGGGGAGCTGTTTTTT; CDR3 protein: CASGSGATGELFF
CDR3 length: 15; clone size: medium-sized; J gene: TRBJ2-2; D gene: -; V gene: TRBV7-8; CDR3 DNA: TGTGCCAGCAGCACACGGGACATCAACACCGGGGAGCTGTTTTTT; CDR3 protein: CASSTRDINTGELFF
CDR3 length: 15; clone size: -; J gene: TRBJ2-3; D gene: TRBD1; V gene: TRBV28; CDR3 DNA: TGTGCCAGCAGTCTGACAGGGGATGGCACAGATACGCAGTATTTT; CDR3 protein: CASSLTGDGTDTQYF
CDR3 length: 14; clone size: many; J gene: TRBJ1-1; D gene: -; V gene: TRBV12-3/TRBV12-4; CDR3 DNA: TGTGCCAGCAGTTTAGCAGGACAGAACACTGAAGCTTTCTTT; CDR3 protein: CASSLAGQNTEAFF
CDR3 length: 14; clone size: few; J gene: TRBJ1-2; D gene: TRBD1; V gene: TRBV6-9; CDR3 DNA: TGTGCCAGCAGTTACAGGGGGTCTAACTATGGCTACACCTTC; CDR3 protein: CASSYRGSNYGYTF
CDR3 length: 15; clone size: many; J gene: TRBJ2-7; D gene: -; V gene: TRBV7-8; CDR3 DNA: TGTGCCAGCAGCTTAACAGGGTTCGGCTCCTACGAGCAGTACTTC; CDR3 protein: CASSLTGFGSYEQYF
CDR3 length: 16; clone size: -; J gene: TRBJ1-6; D gene: TRBD1; V gene: TRBV7-2; CDR3 DNA: TGTGCCAGCAGCTTACGGAGGGTGCAGGGGGGTTCACCCCTCCACTTT; CDR3 protein: CASSLRRVQGGSPLHF
CDR3 length: 15; clone size: -; J gene: TRBJ1-1; D gene: -; V gene: TRBV7-2; CDR3 DNA: TGTGCCAGCAGCTTAGCCCTGGGGCCGGACACTGAAGCTTTCTTT; CDR3 protein: CASSLALGPDTEAFF
CDR3 length: 13; clone size: few; J gene: TRBJ1-5; D gene: -; V gene: TRBV29-1; CDR3 DNA: TGCAGCGTTGAAGAAAAGGGGGGCCAGCCCCAGCATTTT; CDR3 protein: CSVEEKGGQPQHF
CDR3 length: 18; clone size: few; J gene: TRBJ1-1; D gene: TRBD1; V gene: TRBV6-5; CDR3 DNA: TGTGCCAGCAGTTACTCGAGGACAGGAAGAGGGGCGAACACTGAAGCTTTCTTT; CDR3 protein: CASSYSRTGRGANTEAFF
CDR3 length: 16; clone size: -; J gene: TRBJ2-1; D gene: TRBD2; V gene: TRBV7-6; CDR3 DNA: TGTGCCAGCAGCTTAAAAAGCGGGGCATACCACAATGAGCAGTTCTTC; CDR3 protein: CASSLKSGAYHNEQFF
CDR3 length: 13; clone size: few; J gene: TRBJ2-1; D gene: -; V gene: TRBV7-3; CDR3 DNA: TGTGCCAGCAGCCGGGACTTAAACAATGAGCAGTTCTTC; CDR3 protein: CASSRDLNNEQFF
CDR3 length: 16; clone size: few; J gene: TRBJ2-7; D gene: -; V gene: TRBV12-3/TRBV12-4; CDR3 DNA: TGTGCCAGCAGTTCACCCCAGACGGGAGCTTTCTACGAGCAGTACTTC; CDR3 protein: CASSSPQTGAFYEQYF
CDR3 length: 18; clone size: -; J gene: TRBJ1-2; D gene: TRBD1; V gene: TRBV11-2; CDR3 DNA: TGTGCCAGCAGCTTAACGCTGGGACAGTCCCCAGGACATGGTGGCTACACCTTC; CDR3 protein: CASSLTLGQSPGHGGYTF
CDR3 length: 18; clone size: many; J gene: TRBJ2-3; D gene: -; V gene: TRBV11-2; CDR3 DNA: TGTGCCAGCAGCGACTCTCCCCGTAGAACTATCCTTACAGATACGCAGTATTTT; CDR3 protein: CASSDSPRRTILTDTQYF
CDR3 length: 15; clone size: few; J gene: TRBJ1-5; D gene: -; V gene: TRBV7-2; CDR3 DNA: TGTGCCAGCAGCCCACAAACAGGGTCCAATCAGCCCCAGCATTTT; CDR3 protein: CASSPQTGSNQPQHF
CDR3 length: 16; clone size: few; J gene: TRBJ1-1; D gene: -; V gene: TRBV15; CDR3 DNA: TGTGCCACCAGCAAGGGGAGGGAGAATCTGGGGACTGAAGCTTTCTTT; CDR3 protein: CATSKGRENLGTEAFF
CDR3 length: 14; clone size: few; J gene: TRBJ2-7; D gene: -; V gene: TRBV12-3/TRBV12-4; CDR3 DNA: TGTGCCAGCAGTTCAGTAGGCGGCACCTACGAGCAGTACTTC; CDR3 protein: CASSSVGGTYEQYF
CDR3 length: 14; clone size: -; J gene: TRBJ2-3; D gene: -; V gene: TRBV7-2; CDR3 DNA: TGTGCCAGCAGCGTAGGGGGAGGTGTGGATACGCAGTATTTT; CDR3 protein: CASSVGGGVDTQYF
CDR3 length: 14; clone size: few; J gene: TRBJ2-7; D gene: TRBD2; V gene: TRBV4-1; CDR3 DNA: TGCGCCAGCAGCAAGACAATAGCGGGGTACGAGCAGTACTTC; CDR3 protein: CASSKTIAGYEQYF
CDR3 length: 14; clone size: many; J gene: TRBJ1-6; D gene: -; V gene: TRBV7-2; CDR3 DNA: TGTGCCAGCAGCTCGGGCTCCTATAATTCACCCCTCCACTTT; CDR3 protein: CASSSGSYNSPLHF
CDR3 length: 15; clone size: -; J gene: TRBJ1-1; D gene: TRBD1; V gene: TRBV19; CDR3 DNA: TGTGCCAATCCCCATCGGGACAGGGTACCCCTTGAAGCTTTCTTT; CDR3 protein: CANPHRDRVPLEAFF
CDR3 length: 14; clone size: many; J gene: TRBJ1-4; D gene: TRBD1; V gene: TRBV7-2; CDR3 DNA: TGTGCCAGCAGCTCGGGACAGGGAAGAGAAAAACTGTTTTTT; CDR3 protein: CASSSGQGREKLFF
CDR3 length: 18; clone size: few; J gene: TRBJ2-3; D gene: -; V gene: TRBV18; CDR3 DNA: TGTGCCAGCTCAGGGAGCTGGCCGATCGAGTGGGACACAGATACGCAGTATTTT; CDR3 protein: CASSGSWPIEWDTDTQYF
CDR3 length: 14; clone size: many; J gene: TRBJ1-2; D gene: -; V gene: TRBV7-8; CDR3 DNA: TGTGCCAGCAGCTTAGACGCGGGAGGCTATGGCTACACCTTC; CDR3 protein: CASSLDAGGYGYTF
CDR3 length: 15; clone size: many; J gene: TRBJ2-3; D gene: TRBD2; V gene: TRBV7-2; CDR3 DNA: TGTGCCAGCAGCTTCCGGGGGGGCGGCACAGATACGCAGTATTTT; CDR3 protein: CASSFRGGGTDTQYF
CDR3 length: 17; clone size: few; J gene: TRBJ1-3; D gene: TRBD1; V gene: TRBV12-3/TRBV12-4; CDR3 DNA: TGTGCCAGCAGGATGCGCGGGGCAGGGGGCAAAAGAAACACCATATATTTT; CDR3 protein: CASRMRGAGGKRNTIYF
CDR3 length: 12; clone size: -; J gene: TRBJ2-1; D gene: -; V gene: TRBV12-3/TRBV12-4; CDR3 DNA: TGTGCCAGCAGCCTGGGGATCGATGAGCAGTTCTTC; CDR3 protein: CASSLGIDEQFF
CDR3 length: 16; clone size: -; J gene: TRBJ1-6; D gene: -; V gene: TRBV7-9; CDR3 DNA: TGTGCCAGCAGTTCCGGACATAGGGGGAACAGTTCACCCCTCCACTTT; CDR3 protein: CASSSGHRGNSSPLHF
CDR3 length: 17; clone size: many; J gene: TRBJ2-5; D gene: TRBD2; V gene: TRBV7-9; CDR3 DNA: TGTGCCAGCAGCTTAGATACGGCGGGGGGCCTTATAGAGACCCAGTACTTC; CDR3 protein: CASSLDTAGGLIETQYF
CDR3 length: 14; clone size: few; J gene: TRBJ1-4; D gene: -; V gene: TRBV12-5; CDR3 DNA: TGTGCTAGTGGTGAGGGGCGGTGGAATGAAAAACTGTTTTTT; CDR3 protein: CASGEGRWNEKLFF
CDR3 length: 14; clone size: few; J gene: TRBJ1-1; D gene: TRBD1; V gene: TRBV19; CDR3 DNA: TGTGCCAGTAGTCATCAGGGGGGGAGCACTGAAGCTTTCTTT; CDR3 protein: CASSHQGGSTEAFF
CDR3 length: 14; clone size: many; J gene: TRBJ1-3; D gene: TRBD1; V gene: TRBV7-8; CDR3 DNA: TGTGCCAGCAGACGGACAGGGACCGGAAACACCATATATTTT; CDR3 protein: CASRRTGTGNTIYF
CDR3 length: 15; clone size: -; J gene: TRBJ1-1; D gene: TRBD1; V gene: TRBV7-3; CDR3 DNA: TGTGCCAGCAGCCTCTCGGGACAGGGGGGAACTGAAGCTTTCTTT; CDR3 protein: CASSLSGQGGTEAFF
CDR3 length: 15; clone size: few; J gene: TRBJ1-3; D gene: TRBD1; V gene: TRBV6-5; CDR3 DNA: TGTGCCAGCAGCCTGACAGGGGGCTCTGGAAACACCATATATTTT; CDR3 protein: CASSLTGGSGNTIYF